The rows below give T cell receptor beta chains drawn from one sample of a study of Ad26.COV2.S vaccination and SARS-CoV-2 variants. Sequencing was performed with immunoSEQ multiplex PCR; in TCRdb, only in-frame clones are kept and a portion is missing. Here the sample spans 510,000 or so clones, around 85% being singletons. The material sequenced was peripheral blood, taken in a trial of Ad26.COV2.S vaccine versus placebo. All receptors come from a person aged 18-60 years who received the Ad26.COV2.S COVID-19 vaccine or a placebo. The CDR3 runs from the conserved cysteine through the conserved F or W. D genes are given only for firm matches.

CDR3 protein: CASSLGTGRNEQYF
V gene: TRBV2
D gene: TRBD1
J gene: TRBJ2-7

CDR3 protein: CASSSLGGAYNSPLHF
V gene: TRBV28
D gene: NA
J gene: TRBJ1-6

CDR3 protein: CASSKEVSGGGNTEAFF
V gene: TRBV4-1
D gene: TRBD1
J gene: TRBJ1-1

CDR3 protein: CASSLDNTANEKLFF
V gene: TRBV5-1
D gene: NA
J gene: TRBJ1-4

CDR3 protein: CATSRDRRQPIQETQYF
V gene: TRBV15
D gene: NA
J gene: TRBJ2-5

CDR3 protein: CASSIFQGYTDTQYF
V gene: TRBV19
D gene: NA
J gene: TRBJ2-3

CDR3 protein: CASSIREGREQYF
V gene: TRBV19
D gene: TRBD2
J gene: TRBJ2-7

CDR3 protein: CASSRTGGIEQYF
V gene: TRBV7-2
D gene: TRBD1
J gene: TRBJ2-7

CDR3 protein: CASSFFTGEHEQFF
V gene: TRBV7-2
D gene: NA
J gene: TRBJ2-1

CDR3 protein: CASSLGSEAFF
V gene: TRBV27
D gene: NA
J gene: TRBJ1-1

CDR3 protein: CASRLAGGPGDAANTGELFF
V gene: TRBV19
D gene: TRBD2
J gene: TRBJ2-2

CDR3 protein: CASSLALVANTEAFF
V gene: TRBV11-1
D gene: NA
J gene: TRBJ1-1

CDR3 protein: CAWSERAAQPQHF
V gene: TRBV30
D gene: NA
J gene: TRBJ1-5

CDR3 protein: CASSLGASGWETQYF
V gene: TRBV7-9
D gene: TRBD2
J gene: TRBJ2-5

CDR3 protein: CASSLAGARTGELFF
V gene: TRBV5-1
D gene: NA
J gene: TRBJ2-2

CDR3 protein: CASSSGLGETQYF
V gene: TRBV28
D gene: TRBD2
J gene: TRBJ2-5

CDR3 protein: CASSDSGWRNTEAFF
V gene: TRBV25-1
D gene: NA
J gene: TRBJ1-1

CDR3 protein: CASSLEGGPARKQYF
V gene: TRBV5-1
D gene: NA
J gene: TRBJ2-7

CDR3 protein: CASSTQVGGLAHYNEQFF
V gene: TRBV6-2/TRBV6-3
D gene: TRBD2
J gene: TRBJ2-1

CDR3 protein: CASSLSPGGSPLHF
V gene: TRBV28
D gene: NA
J gene: TRBJ1-6

CDR3 protein: CASSLGLFSSSYNEQFF
V gene: TRBV27
D gene: NA
J gene: TRBJ2-1

CDR3 protein: CASSVRVLDYNEQFF
V gene: TRBV5-4
D gene: NA
J gene: TRBJ2-1

CDR3 protein: CARAGDSTYPQQPSHGGANVLTF
V gene: TRBV19
D gene: NA
J gene: TRBJ2-6

CDR3 protein: CASSQRETGRGEKLFF
V gene: TRBV4-1
D gene: NA
J gene: TRBJ1-4

CDR3 protein: CASSLGPPSSGNTIYF
V gene: TRBV7-2
D gene: NA
J gene: TRBJ1-3

CDR3 protein: CASSRQSANEKLFF
V gene: TRBV19
D gene: NA
J gene: TRBJ1-4

CDR3 protein: CASSTAGTGGYEQYF
V gene: TRBV4-1
D gene: TRBD1
J gene: TRBJ2-7

CDR3 protein: CASSSTGGAYEKLFF
V gene: TRBV13
D gene: TRBD1
J gene: TRBJ1-4

CDR3 protein: CASSLAAMNTEAFF
V gene: TRBV5-1
D gene: NA
J gene: TRBJ1-1

CDR3 protein: CAVLGGSYNEQFF
V gene: TRBV19
D gene: TRBD2
J gene: TRBJ2-1

CDR3 protein: CAWKGPGGRLAGANVLTF
V gene: TRBV30
D gene: TRBD2
J gene: TRBJ2-6